This T cell receptor (beta chain) was obtained from a study of blood T cell repertoires in COVID-19. Trimming pared 2 bases from V and 1 base from J, leaving 15 bases between. The CDR3 covers 18 residues. Germline V gene data show CDR1 as SEHNR and CDR2 as FQNEAQ (reference sequence). Repertoires were generated with immunoSEQ multiplex PCR, while TCRdb's copy carries only in-frame clones and drops some. The table has some 100,000 clones, around 88% seen once. The specimen was peripheral blood. This TCR was sampled from a human donor with acute or convalescent COVID-19. The donor label of this sample is uncertain. The chain is built from TRBV7-9 and TRBJ1-6, with a tentative D call TRBD1 (6 bases). CDR3 DNA: TGTGCCAGCAGCTTAAGTCCGGGAGGGGGGTCCTATAATTCACCCCTCCACTTT. This encodes CASSLSPGGGSYNSPLHF.